Listed here are 11 T cell receptor beta chains from one sample, sequenced in a study of T cells after somatic rescue of genetic block. Using immunoSEQ multiplex PCR, the repertoire was profiled, and TCRdb retains in-frame clones only, with some absent. The sample consists of 14,000 to 15,000 clones, around 71% of them appearing once. The sequencing input was peripheral blood mononuclear cells (PBMCs). Source of these receptors: a boy younger than 18.

V and J are TRBV2 and TRBJ2-7, with 9 positions matching TRBD2. The ends lost 6 bases at V and 7 bases at J; junction bases unmatched: 13. Germline CDR1 SNHLY, CDR2 FYNNEI. The CDR3 is made up of 15 amino acids. The CDR3 coding sequence is TGTGCCAGCAGCTCCTTCGCGGGGGGGCCTGAGGAGCAGTACTTC. Protein: CASSSFAGGPEEQYF.

In its sample, this clone ranks as medium-sized. This chain links TRBV5-4 with TRBJ1-2; 8 nucleotides line up with TRBD1. Germline V gives CDR1 SGHNT, CDR2 YYREEE (reference sequence). Trimming took 0 bases from V and 4 from J; bases not matched to a gene: 5. The CDR3 runs to 15 residues. The CDR3 protein is CASSLALTGVYGYTF. The CDR3 DNA follows: TGTGCCAGCAGCTTGGCATTGACAGGGGTCTATGGCTACACCTTC. The variable domain in full, completed from reference TRBV5-4 and TRBJ1-2, reads ETGVTQSPTHLIKTRGQQVTLRCSSQSGHNTVSWYQQALGQGPQFIFQYYREEENGRGNFPPRFSGLQFPNYSSELNVNALELDDSALYLCASSLALTGVYGYTFGSGTRLTVV.

The chain links TRBV30 to TRBJ2-1; D might be TRBD2 (6 bases). The CDR3 totals 12 residues. V was cut by 3 bases and J by 4 bases, with 7 bases left in between. The V gene's germline CDR1 is GTSNPN and CDR2 SVGIG (reference sequence). CDR3 in DNA: TGTGCCTGGAGCGGGGGTTACAATGAGCAGTTCTTC. This codes for CAWSGGYNEQFF.

Relative to its sample, this clone is medium-sized. The chain carries TRBV7-9 and TRBJ1-5, with D uncertain. The germline V and J ends were trimmed by 1 base and 0 bases, with 10 bases remaining between them. Germline V gene lookup returns CDR1 SEHNR and CDR2 FQNEAQ (reference sequence). There are 16 residues in the CDR3. CDR3 sequence (DNA): TGTGCCAGCAGCTTAGGCAAAGGGTATAGCAATCAGCCCCAGCATTTT. Translated: CASSLGKGYSNQPQHF.

The rearrangement uses TRBV27 and TRBJ2-1; 9 bases align to TRBD2. The J segment lost 5 bases and the V segment lost 4 bases, leaving 3 bases of the junction unmatched. Germline loops: CDR1 MNHEY, CDR2 SMNVEV (reference sequence). This CDR3 is 14 amino acids long. As DNA, the CDR3 is TGTGCCAGCAGTTGGCTAGCGGGGCACAATGAGCAGTTCTTC. Its translation: CASSWLAGHNEQFF.

V and J are TRBV19 and TRBJ2-7, with D possibly being TRBD1 (6 bases). V dropped 2 bases and J dropped 7 bases, with 18 bases sitting between them. CDR1 and CDR2 (germline): LNHDA, SQIVND (reference sequence). The CDR3 length is 15 residues. CDR3 protein: CASSIPDSHLWEQYF. The CDR3 region has the DNA TGTGCCAGTAGTATACCGGACAGTCACCTATGGGAGCAGTACTTC.

The V gene is TRBV2, the J gene TRBJ1-5; D gene ambiguous. The CDR3 length is 14 residues. The germline CDR1 and CDR2 sequences are SNHLY and FYNNEI. Trimming took 2 bases from V and 0 from J, leaving 5 bases between them. CDR3 nucleotides: TGTGCCAGCAGTGAATGGGTTAGCAATCAGCCCCAGCATTTT. This sequence encodes CASSEWVSNQPQHF.

The J gene is TRBJ2-3, the V gene TRBV6-5; no firm D call. CDR1 MNHEY and CDR2 SVGAGI come from the germline V gene. Trimming shortened V by 1 base and J by 2 bases, and 10 bases separated the two germline ends. The CDR3 covers 15 residues. The CDR3 region has the DNA TGTGCCAGCAGTTACTTCGCTTCTCTCACAGATACGCAGTATTTT. Amino acid sequence: CASSYFASLTDTQYF.

This sequence joins TRBV7-9 and TRBJ2-3, with D maybe TRBD2 (6 bases). V was shortened by 2 bases and J by 2 bases, with 17 bases between the two germline ends. Per the germline V gene, CDR1 is SEHNR and CDR2 is FQNEAQ (reference sequence). The CDR3 is made up of 17 amino acids. This CDR3 is CASSLIPGTSPTDTQYF. The CDR3 DNA sequence: TGTGCCAGCAGCTTAATCCCCGGGACTTCACCCACAGATACGCAGTATTTT. Together with reference TRBV7-9 and TRBJ2-3, the CDR3 gives the full variable domain: DTGVSQNPRHKITKRGQNVTFRCDPISEHNRLYWYRQTLGQGPEFLTYFQNEAQLEKSRLLSDRFSAERPKGSFSTLEIQRTEQGDSAMYLCASSLIPGTSPTDTQYFGPGTRLTVL.

This clone was seen only a few times. This rearrangement joins TRBV2 to TRBJ1-6, with a weak D call TRBD1 (5 bases). Germline lookup yields CDR1 SNHLY and CDR2 FYNNEI. The CDR3 is 15 amino acids. V was shortened by 4 bases and J by 0 bases, with 7 bases between the two germline ends. The CDR3 DNA reads TGTGCCAGCAGTGCAGGGAGCTCCTATAATTCACCCCTCCACTTT. It encodes CASSAGSSYNSPLHF.

V gene TRBV11-2 combines with J gene TRBJ2-7; maybe TRBD2 (5 bases). The CDR3 is 19 amino acids. Trimming pared 6 bases from V and 0 bases from J, leaving 27 bases between. Germline lookup yields CDR1 SGHAT and CDR2 FQNNGV. CDR3 nucleotides: TGTGCCAGCAGTTTTATACCGGGATCTCTACCAACCAGCTCCTACGAGCAGTACTTC. As protein: CASSFIPGSLPTSSYEQYF.